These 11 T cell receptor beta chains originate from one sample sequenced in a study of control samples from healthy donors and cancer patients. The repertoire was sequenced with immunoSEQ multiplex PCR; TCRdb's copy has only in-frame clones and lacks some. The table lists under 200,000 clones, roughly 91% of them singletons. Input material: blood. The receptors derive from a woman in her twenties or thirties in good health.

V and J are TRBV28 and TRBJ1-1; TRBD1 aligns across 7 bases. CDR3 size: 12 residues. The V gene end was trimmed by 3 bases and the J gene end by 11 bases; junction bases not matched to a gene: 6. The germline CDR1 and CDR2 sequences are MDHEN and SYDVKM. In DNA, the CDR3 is TGTGCCAGCAGTTTGGGCAGGGGGGAGGCTTTCTTT. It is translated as CASSLGRGEAFF.

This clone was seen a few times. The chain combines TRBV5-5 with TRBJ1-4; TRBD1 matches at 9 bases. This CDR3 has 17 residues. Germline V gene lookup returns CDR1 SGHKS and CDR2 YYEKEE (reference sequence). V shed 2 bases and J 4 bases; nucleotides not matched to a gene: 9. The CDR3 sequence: CASSFGDRERGNEKLFF. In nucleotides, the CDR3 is TGTGCCAGCAGCTTTGGGGACAGGGAGCGGGGTAATGAAAAACTGTTTTTT.

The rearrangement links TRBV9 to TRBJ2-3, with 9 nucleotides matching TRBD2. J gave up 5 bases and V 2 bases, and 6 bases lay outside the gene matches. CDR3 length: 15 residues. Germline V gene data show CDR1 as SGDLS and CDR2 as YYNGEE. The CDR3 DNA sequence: TGTGCCAGCAGCGTGTTAGCGGGGGACAAAGATACGCAGTATTTT. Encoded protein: CASSVLAGDKDTQYF.

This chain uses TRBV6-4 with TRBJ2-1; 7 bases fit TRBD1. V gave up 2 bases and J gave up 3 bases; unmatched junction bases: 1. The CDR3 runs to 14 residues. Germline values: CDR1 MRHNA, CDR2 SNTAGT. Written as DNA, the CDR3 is TGTGCCAGCAGTGACAGGGGGCTCTACAATGAGCAGTTCTTC. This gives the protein CASSDRGLYNEQFF.

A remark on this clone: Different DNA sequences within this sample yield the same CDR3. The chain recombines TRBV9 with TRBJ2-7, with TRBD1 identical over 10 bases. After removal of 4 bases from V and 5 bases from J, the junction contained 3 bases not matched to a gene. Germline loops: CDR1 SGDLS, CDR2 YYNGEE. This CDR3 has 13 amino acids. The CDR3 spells CASSPGTGDEQYF. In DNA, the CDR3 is TGTGCCAGCAGCCCCGGGACAGGGGACGAGCAGTACTTC.

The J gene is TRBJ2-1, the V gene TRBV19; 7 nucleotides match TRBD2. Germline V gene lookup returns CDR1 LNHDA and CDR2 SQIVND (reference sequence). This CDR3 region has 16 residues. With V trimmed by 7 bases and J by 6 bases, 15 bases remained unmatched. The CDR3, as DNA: TGTGCCAGTAAGGTGGGCAGCCTGGCGGGAGTCAATGAGCAGTTCTTC. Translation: CASKVGSLAGVNEQFF.

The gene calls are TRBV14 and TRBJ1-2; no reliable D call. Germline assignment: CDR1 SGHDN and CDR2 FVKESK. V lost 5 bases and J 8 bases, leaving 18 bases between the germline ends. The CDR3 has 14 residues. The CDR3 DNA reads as TGTGCCAGCAGCGCCGGCTCATACGAGCGCGGCTACACCTTC. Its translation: CASSAGSYERGYTF.

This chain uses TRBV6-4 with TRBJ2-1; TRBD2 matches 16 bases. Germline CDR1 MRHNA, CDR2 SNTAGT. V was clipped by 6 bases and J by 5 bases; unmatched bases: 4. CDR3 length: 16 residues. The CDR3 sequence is CASSGTSGGGHNEQFF. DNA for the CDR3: TGTGCCAGCAGCGGGACTAGCGGGGGGGGGCACAATGAGCAGTTCTTC.

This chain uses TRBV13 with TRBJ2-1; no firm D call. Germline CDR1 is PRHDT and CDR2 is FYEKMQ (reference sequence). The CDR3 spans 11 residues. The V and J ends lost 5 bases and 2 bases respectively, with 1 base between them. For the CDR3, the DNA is TGTGCCAGCAGCACCTACAATGAGCAGTTCTTC. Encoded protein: CASSTYNEQFF. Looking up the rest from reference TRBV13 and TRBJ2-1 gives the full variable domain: AAGVIQSPRHLIKEKRETATLKCYPIPRHDTVYWYQQGPGQDPQFLISFYEKMQSDKGSIPDRFSAQQFSDYHSELNMSSLELGDSALYFCASSTYNEQFFGPGTRLTVL.

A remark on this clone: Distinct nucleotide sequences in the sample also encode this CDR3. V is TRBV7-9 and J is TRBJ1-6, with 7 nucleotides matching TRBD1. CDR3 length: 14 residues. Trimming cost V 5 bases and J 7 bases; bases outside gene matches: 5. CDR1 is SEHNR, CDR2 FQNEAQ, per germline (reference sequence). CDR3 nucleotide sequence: TGTGCCAGCAGCCCCGGGACAGCGAATTCACCCCTCCACTTT. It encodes CASSPGTANSPLHF.

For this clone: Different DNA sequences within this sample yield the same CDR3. In DNA, the CDR3 is TGTGCCATCAGTGAGGGGCTCAATGAGCAGTTCTTC. This gives the protein CAISEGLNEQFF. This rearrangement joins TRBV10-3 to TRBJ2-1; unclear D gene. This CDR3 spans 12 amino acids. Germline V gene sequence: CDR1 ENHRY, CDR2 SYGVKD. V was shortened by 2 bases and J by 6 bases, with 5 bases between the two germline ends.